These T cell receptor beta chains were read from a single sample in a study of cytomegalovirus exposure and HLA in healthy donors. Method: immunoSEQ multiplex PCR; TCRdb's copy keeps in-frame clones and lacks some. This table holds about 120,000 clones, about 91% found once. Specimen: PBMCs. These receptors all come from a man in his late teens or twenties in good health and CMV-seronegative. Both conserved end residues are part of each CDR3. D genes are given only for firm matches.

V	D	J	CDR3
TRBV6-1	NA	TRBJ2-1	CASKGSGSSYNEQFF
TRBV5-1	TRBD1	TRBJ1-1	CASSWTGMNTEAFF
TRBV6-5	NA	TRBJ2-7	CASSRTGLSYEQYF
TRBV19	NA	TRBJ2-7	CASSINGVYEQYF
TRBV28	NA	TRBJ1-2	CASSLGNSRNGYTF
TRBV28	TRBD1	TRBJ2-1	CATGQGSYNEQFF
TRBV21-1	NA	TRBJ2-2	CASSKGTGCTGELFF
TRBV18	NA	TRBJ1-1	CASSPAGRRDTEAFF
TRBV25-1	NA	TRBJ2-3	CASSEDLTGTDTQYF
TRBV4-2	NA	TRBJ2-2	CASSQGQYTGELFF
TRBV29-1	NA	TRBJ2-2	CSVVPGNTGELFF
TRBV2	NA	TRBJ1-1	CASSDLGGETEAFF
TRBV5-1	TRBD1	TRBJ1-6	CASRVGQAYNSPLHF
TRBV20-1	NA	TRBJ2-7	CSARQDYEQYF
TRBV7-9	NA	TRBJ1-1	CASSSLGGMDTEAFF
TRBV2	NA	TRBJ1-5	CASRKALRSNQPQHF
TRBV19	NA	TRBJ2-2	CASTAYGKVFTGELFF
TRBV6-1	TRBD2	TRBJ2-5	CARLKAGGWQETQYF
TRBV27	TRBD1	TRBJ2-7	CASSPGQPYEQYF
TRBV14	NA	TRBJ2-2	CASSPYQTGTWTGELFF
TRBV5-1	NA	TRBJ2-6	CASSNSLSGANVLTF
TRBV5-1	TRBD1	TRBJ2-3	CASTRTGRTDTQYF
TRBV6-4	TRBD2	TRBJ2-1	CASSDSSGESNEQFF
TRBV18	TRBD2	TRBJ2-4	CASSPGTSGDFVTKNIQYF
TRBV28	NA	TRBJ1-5	CASRSPLDQPQHF
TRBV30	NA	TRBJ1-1	CAWSTQGNTEAFF